This T cell receptor beta chain was captured in a study of T cell responses to AZD1222 COVID-19 vaccine. Across the whole study: Whether given at about 4 or about 12 weeks, second doses were pooled. General study findings and limits: Of spike-specific TCRs, nearly half reportedly target regions left unmutated in variants. Just five or six AZD1222 recipients were seropositive at baseline. In all cases, repertoires were sampled only after the peak T cell response.

V gave up 3 bases and J gave up 1 base, with 11 bases separating them. The CDR3 length is 15 residues. CDR1 and CDR2 from the germline V gene are LGHNA and YNFKEQ. Sequencing used immunoSEQ multiplex PCR; TCRdb keeps in-frame clones, though not all of them. The table lists approximately 150,000 clones, around 90% of them singletons. About this clone itself: Antigen unknown.

Source: peripheral blood, taken on day 0 of AZD1222 vaccination. This TCR was sampled from an adult in good health. The J gene is TRBJ2-3, the V gene TRBV4-2; D is undetermined. CDR3 in DNA: TGTGCCAGCAGCCAGGGTTCTACCGGCACAGATACGCAGTATTTT. Translated, it gives CASSQGSTGTDTQYF.